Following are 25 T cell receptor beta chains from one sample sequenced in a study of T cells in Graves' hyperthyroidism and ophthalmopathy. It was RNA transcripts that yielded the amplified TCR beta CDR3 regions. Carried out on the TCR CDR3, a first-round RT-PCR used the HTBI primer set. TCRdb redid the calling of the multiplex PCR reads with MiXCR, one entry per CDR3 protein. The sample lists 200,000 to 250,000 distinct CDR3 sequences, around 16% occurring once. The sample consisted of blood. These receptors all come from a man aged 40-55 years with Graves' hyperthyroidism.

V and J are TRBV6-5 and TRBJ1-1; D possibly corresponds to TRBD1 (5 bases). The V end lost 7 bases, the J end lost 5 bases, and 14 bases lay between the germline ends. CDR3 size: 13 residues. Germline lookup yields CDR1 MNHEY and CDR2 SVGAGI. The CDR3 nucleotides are TGTGCCAGCACTTGGGGGAGGGAAACTGAAGCTTTCTTT. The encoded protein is CASTWGRETEAFF.

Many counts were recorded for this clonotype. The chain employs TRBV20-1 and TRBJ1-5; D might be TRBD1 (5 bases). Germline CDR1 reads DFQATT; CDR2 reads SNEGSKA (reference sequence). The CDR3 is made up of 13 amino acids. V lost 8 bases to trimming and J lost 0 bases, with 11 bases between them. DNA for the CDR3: TGCAGTCCAGGGAGGGGTAGCAATCAGCCCCAGCATTTT. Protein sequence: CSPGRGSNQPQHF.

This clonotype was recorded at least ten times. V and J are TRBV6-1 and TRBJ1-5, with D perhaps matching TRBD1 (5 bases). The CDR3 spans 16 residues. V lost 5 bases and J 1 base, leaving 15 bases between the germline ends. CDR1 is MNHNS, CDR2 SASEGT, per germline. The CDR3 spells CASSSRGPQSNQPQHF. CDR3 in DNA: TGTGCCAGCAGTTCTCGGGGCCCCCAGAGCAATCAGCCCCAGCATTTT.

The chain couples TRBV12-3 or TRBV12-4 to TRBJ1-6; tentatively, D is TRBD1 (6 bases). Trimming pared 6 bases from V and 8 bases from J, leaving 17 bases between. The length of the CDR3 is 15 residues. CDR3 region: CASRTTQGGDSPLHF. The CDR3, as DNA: TGTGCCAGCAGGACCACACAGGGAGGGGATTCACCCCTCCACTTT.

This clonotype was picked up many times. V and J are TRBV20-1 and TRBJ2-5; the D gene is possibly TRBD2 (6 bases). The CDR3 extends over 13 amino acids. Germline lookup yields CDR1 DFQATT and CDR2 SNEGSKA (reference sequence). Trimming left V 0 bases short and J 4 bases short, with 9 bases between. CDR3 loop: CSAREWRGETQYF. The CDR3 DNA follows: TGCAGTGCTAGAGAGTGGAGGGGAGAGACCCAGTACTTC.

The CDR3 spells CASSDRGGEGEQYF. The CDR3 DNA sequence: TGTGCCAGTTCCGACAGGGGAGGGGAGGGTGAGCAGTACTTC. This chain links TRBV19 with TRBJ2-7; D might be TRBD1 (8 bases). This CDR3 spans 14 amino acids. Trimming took off 8 bases at V and 7 bases at J, with 21 bases between the two ends. Germline CDR1 is LNHDA and CDR2 is SQIVND (reference sequence).

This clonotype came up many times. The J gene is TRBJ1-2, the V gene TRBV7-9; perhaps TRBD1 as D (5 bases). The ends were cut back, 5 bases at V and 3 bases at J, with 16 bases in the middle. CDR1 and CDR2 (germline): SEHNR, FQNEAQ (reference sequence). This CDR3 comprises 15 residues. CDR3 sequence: CASSARGSGDYGYTF. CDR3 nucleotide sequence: TGTGCCAGCAGCGCTCGGGGGTCGGGGGACTATGGCTACACCTTC.

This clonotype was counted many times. The CDR3 sequence is CASTPPGTGDDEQFF. CDR3 sequence (DNA): TGTGCCAGCACCCCGCCCGGGACAGGGGATGATGAGCAGTTCTTC. V is TRBV7-9 and J is TRBJ2-1, with 10 bases identical to TRBD1. Looked up from germline, CDR1 is SEHNR and CDR2 is FQNEAQ (reference sequence). The CDR3 sequence is 15 residues long. V was pared by 7 bases and J by 8 bases, with 11 bases of the junction left unmatched.

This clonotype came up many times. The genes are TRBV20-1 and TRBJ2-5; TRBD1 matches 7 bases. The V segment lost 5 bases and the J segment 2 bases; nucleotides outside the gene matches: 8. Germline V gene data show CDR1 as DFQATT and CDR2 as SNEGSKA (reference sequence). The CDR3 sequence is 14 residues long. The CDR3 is CSAPQGQEQETQYF. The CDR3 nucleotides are TGCAGTGCTCCGCAAGGACAGGAGCAAGAGACCCAGTACTTC.

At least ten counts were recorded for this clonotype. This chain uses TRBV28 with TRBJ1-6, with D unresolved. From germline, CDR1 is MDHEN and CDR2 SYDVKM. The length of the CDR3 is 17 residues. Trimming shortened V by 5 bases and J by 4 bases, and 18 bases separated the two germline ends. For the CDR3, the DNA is TGTGCCAGCAGTGTCCTGGACTCGTCGGGATATAATTCACCCCTCCACTTT. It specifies CASSVLDSSGYNSPLHF.

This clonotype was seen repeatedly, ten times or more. Here the CDR3 reads CASSLGAGGVAEAFF. The CDR3 nucleotides read TGCGCCAGCAGCTTGGGGGCAGGGGGGGTTGCTGAAGCTTTCTTT. The genes are TRBV5-1 and TRBJ1-1, with 7 bases lining up with TRBD1. Trimming took 0 bases from V and 6 from J; bases not matched to a gene: 8. The CDR3 totals 15 residues. Per the germline V gene, CDR1 is SGHRS and CDR2 is YFSETQ.

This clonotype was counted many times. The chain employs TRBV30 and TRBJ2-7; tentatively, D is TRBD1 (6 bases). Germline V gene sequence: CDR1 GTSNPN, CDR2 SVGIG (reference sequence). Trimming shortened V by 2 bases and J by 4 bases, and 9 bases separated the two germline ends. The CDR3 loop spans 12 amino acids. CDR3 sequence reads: CAWSRQVYEQYF. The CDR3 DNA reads TGTGCCTGGAGTCGACAGGTATACGAGCAGTACTTC.

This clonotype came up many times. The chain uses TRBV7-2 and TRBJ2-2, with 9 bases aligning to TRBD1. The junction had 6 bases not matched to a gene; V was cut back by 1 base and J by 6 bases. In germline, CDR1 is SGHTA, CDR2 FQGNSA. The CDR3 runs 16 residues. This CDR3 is CASSLVHRGPPGELFF. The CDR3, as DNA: TGTGCCAGCAGCTTAGTTCACAGGGGGCCCCCCGGGGAGCTGTTTTTT.

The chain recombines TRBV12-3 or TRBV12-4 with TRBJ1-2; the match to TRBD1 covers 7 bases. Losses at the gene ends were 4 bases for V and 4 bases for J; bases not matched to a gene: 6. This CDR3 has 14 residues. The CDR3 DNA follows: TGTGCCAGCAGTTACCGGGACAGCTCCTATGGCTACACCTTC. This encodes CASSYRDSSYGYTF.

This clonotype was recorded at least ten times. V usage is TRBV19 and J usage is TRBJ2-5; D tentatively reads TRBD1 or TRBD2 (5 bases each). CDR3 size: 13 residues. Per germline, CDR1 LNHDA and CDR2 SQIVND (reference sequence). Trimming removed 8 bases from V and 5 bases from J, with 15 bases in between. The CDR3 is CASWDGGRETQYF. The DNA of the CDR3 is TGTGCCAGTTGGGACGGTGGACGGGAGACCCAGTACTTC.

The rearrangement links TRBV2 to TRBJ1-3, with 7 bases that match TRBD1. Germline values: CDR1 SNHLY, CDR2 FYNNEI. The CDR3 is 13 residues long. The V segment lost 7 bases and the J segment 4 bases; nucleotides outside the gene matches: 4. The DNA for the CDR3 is TGTGCCAGCACCCCGGGACAGGGAAACACCATATATTTT. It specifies CASTPGQGNTIYF.

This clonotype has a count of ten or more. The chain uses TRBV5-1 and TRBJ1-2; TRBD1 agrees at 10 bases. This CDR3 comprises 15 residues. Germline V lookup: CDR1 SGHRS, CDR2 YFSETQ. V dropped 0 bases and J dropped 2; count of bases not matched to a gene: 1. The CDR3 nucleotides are TGCGCCAGCAGCTTGGAGGGACAGGGGAACTATGGCTACACCTTC. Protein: CASSLEGQGNYGYTF.

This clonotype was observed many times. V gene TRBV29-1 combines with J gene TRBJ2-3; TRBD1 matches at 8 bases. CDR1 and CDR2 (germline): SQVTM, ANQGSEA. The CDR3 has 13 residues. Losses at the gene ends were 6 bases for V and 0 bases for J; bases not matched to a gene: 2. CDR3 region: CSVQGGSTDTQYF. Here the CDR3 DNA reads TGCAGCGTACAGGGGGGAAGCACAGATACGCAGTATTTT.

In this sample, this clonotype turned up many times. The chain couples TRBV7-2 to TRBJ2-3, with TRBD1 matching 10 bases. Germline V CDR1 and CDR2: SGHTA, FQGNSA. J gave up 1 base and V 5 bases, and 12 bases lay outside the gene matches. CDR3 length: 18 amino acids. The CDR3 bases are TGTGCCAGCAGCCCCAGACAGGGGGCTCCTTCGGGCACAGATACGCAGTATTTT. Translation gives CASSPRQGAPSGTDTQYF.

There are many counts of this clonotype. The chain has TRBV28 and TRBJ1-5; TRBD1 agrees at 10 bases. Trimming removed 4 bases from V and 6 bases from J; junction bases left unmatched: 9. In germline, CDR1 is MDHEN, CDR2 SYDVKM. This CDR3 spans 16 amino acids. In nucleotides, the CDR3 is TGTGCCAGCAGTTCGTCCGGGACAGGGGTCGTTCAGCCCCAGCATTTT. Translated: CASSSSGTGVVQPQHF.

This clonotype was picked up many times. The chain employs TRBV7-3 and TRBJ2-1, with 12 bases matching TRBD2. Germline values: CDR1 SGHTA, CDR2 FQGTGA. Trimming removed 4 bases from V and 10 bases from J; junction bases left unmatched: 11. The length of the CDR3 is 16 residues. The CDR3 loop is CASSSPASGGAGEQFF. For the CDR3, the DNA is TGTGCCAGCAGCTCCCCCGCTAGCGGGGGGGCAGGAGAGCAGTTCTTC.

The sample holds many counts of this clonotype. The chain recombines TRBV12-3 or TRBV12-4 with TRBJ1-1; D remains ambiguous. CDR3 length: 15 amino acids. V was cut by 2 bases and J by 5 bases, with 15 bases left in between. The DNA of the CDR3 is TGTGCCAGCAGTTTAATGGGAACCACGGGGACTGAAGCTTTCTTT. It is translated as CASSLMGTTGTEAFF.

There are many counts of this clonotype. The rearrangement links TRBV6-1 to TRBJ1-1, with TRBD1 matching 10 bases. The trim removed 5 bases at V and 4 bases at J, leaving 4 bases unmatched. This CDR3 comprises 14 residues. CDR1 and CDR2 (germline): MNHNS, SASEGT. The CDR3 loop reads CASSSGTGVTEAFF. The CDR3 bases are TGTGCCAGCAGTTCCGGGACAGGGGTCACTGAAGCTTTCTTT.

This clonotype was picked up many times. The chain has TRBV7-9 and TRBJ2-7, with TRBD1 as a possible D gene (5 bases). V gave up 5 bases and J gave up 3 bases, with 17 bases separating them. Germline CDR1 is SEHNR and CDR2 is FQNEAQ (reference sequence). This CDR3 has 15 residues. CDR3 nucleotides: TGTGCCAGCAGCCCCCGACAGATCCCTAACTACGAGCAGTACTTC. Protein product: CASSPRQIPNYEQYF.

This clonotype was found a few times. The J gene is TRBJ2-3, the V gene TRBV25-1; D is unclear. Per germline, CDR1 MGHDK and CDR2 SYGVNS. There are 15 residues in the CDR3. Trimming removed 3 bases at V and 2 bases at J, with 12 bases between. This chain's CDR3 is CASSDSDSHTDTQYF. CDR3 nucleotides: TGTGCCAGCAGTGATTCAGACTCCCACACAGATACGCAGTATTTT.